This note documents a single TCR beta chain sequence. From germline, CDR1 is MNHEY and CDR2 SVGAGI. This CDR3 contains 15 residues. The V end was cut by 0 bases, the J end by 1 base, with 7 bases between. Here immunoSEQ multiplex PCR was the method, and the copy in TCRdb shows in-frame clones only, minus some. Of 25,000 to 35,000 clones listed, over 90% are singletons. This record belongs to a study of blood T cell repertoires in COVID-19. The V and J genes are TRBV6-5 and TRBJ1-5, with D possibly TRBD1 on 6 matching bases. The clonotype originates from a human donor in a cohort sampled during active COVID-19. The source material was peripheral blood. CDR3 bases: TGTGCCAGCAGTTACTCGGGACAAAGCAATCAGCCCCAGCATTTT. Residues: CASSYSGQSNQPQHF.